This TCR beta chain was found in a study of cytomegalovirus exposure and HLA in healthy donors. About the research overall: A later analysis reported the same platform for the roughly 120 validation repertoires and the roughly 650 first-cohort repertoires.

The method was immunoSEQ multiplex PCR; TCRdb's version includes in-frame clones alone and lacks a portion of them. This table holds some 330,000 clones, about nine tenths found once. Whole-study results and caveats: Subsequent analysis of the approximately 110 validation repertoires found a tendency for first-cohort TCR clusters to co-occur. Rarity characterized most TCR sequences, yet some public TCRs appeared in many donors.

Germline V gene lookup returns CDR1 PRHDT and CDR2 FYEKMQ (reference sequence). Trimming stripped 5 bases from V and 8 bases from J, with 15 bases between. The CDR3 totals 13 residues. On this clone itself: Its target is not known.

This rearrangement joins TRBV13 to TRBJ1-2; perhaps TRBD1 as D (5 bases). This clonotype originated in a young woman in good health and CMV-seronegative. The source material was PBMCs. As DNA, the CDR3 is TGTGCCAGCAGCACAAGACAGAGCTTGGGCTACACCTTC. Protein: CASSTRQSLGYTF.